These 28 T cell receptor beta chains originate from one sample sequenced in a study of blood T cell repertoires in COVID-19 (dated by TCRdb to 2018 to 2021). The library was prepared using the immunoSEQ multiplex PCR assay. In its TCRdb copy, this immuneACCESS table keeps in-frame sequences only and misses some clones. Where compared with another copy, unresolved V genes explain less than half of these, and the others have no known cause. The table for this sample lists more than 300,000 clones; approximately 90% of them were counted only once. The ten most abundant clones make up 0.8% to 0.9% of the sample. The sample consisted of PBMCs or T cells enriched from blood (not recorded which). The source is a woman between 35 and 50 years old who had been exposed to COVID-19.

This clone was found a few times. The chain's CDR3 is CASSDQGLAVDEQFF. DNA of the CDR3: TGTGCCAGCAGTGACCAGGGACTAGCGGTAGATGAGCAGTTCTTC. The V and J genes are TRBV6-4 and TRBJ2-1, with TRBD2 matching over 11 bases. The CDR3 covers 15 residues. CDR1 and CDR2 (germline): MRHNA, SNTAGT. V lost 2 bases and J lost 8; bases outside the gene matches: 5.

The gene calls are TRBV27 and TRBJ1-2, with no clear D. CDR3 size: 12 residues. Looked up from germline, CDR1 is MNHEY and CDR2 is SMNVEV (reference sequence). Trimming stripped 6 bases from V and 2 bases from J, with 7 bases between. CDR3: CASRRQNYGYTF. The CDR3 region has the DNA TGTGCCAGCAGAAGACAAAACTATGGCTACACCTTC.

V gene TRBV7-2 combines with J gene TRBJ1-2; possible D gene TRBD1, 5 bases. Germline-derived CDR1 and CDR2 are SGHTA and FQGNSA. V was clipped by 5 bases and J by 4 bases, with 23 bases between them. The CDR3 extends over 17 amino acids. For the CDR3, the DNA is TGTGCCAGCAGCCCACCCGGGAGGGGAACTCGGGGCTATGGCTACACCTTC. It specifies CASSPPGRGTRGYGYTF.

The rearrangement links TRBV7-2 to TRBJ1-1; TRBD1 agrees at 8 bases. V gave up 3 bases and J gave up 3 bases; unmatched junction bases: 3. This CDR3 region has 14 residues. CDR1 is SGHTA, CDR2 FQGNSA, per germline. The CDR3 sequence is CASSFRQGYTEAFF. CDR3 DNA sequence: TGTGCCAGCAGCTTTCGACAGGGGTACACTGAAGCTTTCTTT.

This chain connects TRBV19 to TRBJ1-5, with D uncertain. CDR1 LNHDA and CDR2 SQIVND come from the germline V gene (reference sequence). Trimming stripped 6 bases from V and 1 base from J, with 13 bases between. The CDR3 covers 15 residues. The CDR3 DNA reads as TGTGCCAGTAGCGGTCGGCGGGGAAGCAATCAGCCCCAGCATTTT. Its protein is CASSGRRGSNQPQHF.

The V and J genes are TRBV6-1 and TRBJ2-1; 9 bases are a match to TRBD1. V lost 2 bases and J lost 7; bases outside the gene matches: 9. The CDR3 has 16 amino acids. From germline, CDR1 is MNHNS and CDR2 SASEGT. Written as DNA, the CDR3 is TGTGCCAGCAGTGAAACCCCCACAGGGGGCTGGAATGAGCAGTTCTTC. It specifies CASSETPTGGWNEQFF.

The CDR3: CASSGSGNTIYF. The CDR3 nucleotides are TGCGCCAGCAGCGGCTCTGGAAACACCATATATTTT. The chain has TRBV10-2 and TRBJ1-3; D gene uncertain. The CDR3 contains 12 residues. Germline V CDR1 and CDR2: WSHSY, SAAADI. Trimming shortened V by 6 bases and J by 0 bases, and 3 bases separated the two germline ends.

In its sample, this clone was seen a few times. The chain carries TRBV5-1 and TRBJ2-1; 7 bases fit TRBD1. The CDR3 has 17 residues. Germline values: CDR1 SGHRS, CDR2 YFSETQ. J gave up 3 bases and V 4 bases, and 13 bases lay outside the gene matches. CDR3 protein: CASSPPGPGQRYNEQFF. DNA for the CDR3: TGCGCCAGCAGCCCACCAGGACCGGGACAGCGCTACAATGAGCAGTTCTTC. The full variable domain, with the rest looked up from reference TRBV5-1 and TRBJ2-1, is KAGVTQTPRYLIKTRGQQVTLSCSPISGHRSVSWYQQTPGQGLQFLFEYFSETQRNKGNFPGRFSGRQFSNSRSEMNVSTLELGDSALYLCASSPPGPGQRYNEQFFGPGTRLTVL.

This CDR3 is CASNFKGANQPQHF. The CDR3 region has the DNA TGTGCCAGCAATTTTAAAGGGGCCAATCAGCCCCAGCATTTT. This sequence joins TRBV6-6 and TRBJ1-5, with a weak D call TRBD1 (5 bases). This CDR3 region has 14 residues. Germline V lookup: CDR1 MNHNY, CDR2 SVGAGI (reference sequence). Between the trimmed V and J ends, which lost 7 bases and 3 bases, there was a span of 13 bases.

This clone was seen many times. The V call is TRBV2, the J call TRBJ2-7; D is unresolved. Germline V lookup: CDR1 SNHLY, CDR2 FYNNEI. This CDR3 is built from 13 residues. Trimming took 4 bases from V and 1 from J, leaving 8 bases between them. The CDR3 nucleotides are TGTGCCAGCAGTGTGGGCCGGTCCTACGAGCAGTACTTC. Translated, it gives CASSVGRSYEQYF.

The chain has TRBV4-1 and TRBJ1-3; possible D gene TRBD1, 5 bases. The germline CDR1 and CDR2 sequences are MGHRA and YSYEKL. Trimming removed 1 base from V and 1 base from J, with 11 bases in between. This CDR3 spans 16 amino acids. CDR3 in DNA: TGCGCCAGCAGCCAAGCGCCGGCAGGGTCTGGAAACACCATATATTTT. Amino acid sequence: CASSQAPAGSGNTIYF.

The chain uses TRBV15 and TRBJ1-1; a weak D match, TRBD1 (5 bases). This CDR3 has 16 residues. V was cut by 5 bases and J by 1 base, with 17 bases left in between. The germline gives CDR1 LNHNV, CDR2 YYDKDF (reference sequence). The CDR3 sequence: CATSGGGREGNTEAFF. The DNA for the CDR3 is TGTGCCACCAGCGGTGGAGGCAGGGAGGGGAACACTGAAGCTTTCTTT.

The CDR3 sequence is CASSQAVRLAGGSSYNEQFF. In DNA form, the CDR3 reads TGTGCCAGCAGCCAAGCGGTTCGACTAGCGGGAGGAAGCTCCTACAATGAGCAGTTCTTC. V and J are TRBV3-1 (or the pseudogene TRBV3-2) and TRBJ2-1, with 13 bases that match TRBD2. The CDR3 is 20 amino acids. The junction had 9 bases not matched to a gene; V was cut back by 1 base and J by 0 bases. Germline lookup yields CDR1 LGHDT and CDR2 YNNKEL (reference sequence).

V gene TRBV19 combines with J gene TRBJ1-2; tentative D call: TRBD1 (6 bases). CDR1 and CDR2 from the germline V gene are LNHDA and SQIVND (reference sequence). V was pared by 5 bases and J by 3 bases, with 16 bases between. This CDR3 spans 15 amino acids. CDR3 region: CASSLWGQLYYGYTF. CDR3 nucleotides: TGTGCCAGTAGTTTGTGGGGACAACTATACTATGGCTACACCTTC.

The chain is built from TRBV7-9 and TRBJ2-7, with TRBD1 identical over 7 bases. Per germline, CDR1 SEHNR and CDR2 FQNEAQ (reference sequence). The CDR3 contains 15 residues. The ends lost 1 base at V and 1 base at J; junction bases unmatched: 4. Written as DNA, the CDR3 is TGTGCCAGCAGCTTAGACCTGGGACAGTCCTACGAGCAGTACTTC. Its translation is CASSLDLGQSYEQYF.

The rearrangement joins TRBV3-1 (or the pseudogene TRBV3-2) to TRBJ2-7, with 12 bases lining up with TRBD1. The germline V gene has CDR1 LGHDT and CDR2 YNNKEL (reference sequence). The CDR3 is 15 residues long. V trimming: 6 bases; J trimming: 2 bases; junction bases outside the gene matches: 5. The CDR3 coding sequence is TGTGCCAGCAGTCCCGGGACAGGGGGCCCCTACGAGCAGTACTTC. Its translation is CASSPGTGGPYEQYF.

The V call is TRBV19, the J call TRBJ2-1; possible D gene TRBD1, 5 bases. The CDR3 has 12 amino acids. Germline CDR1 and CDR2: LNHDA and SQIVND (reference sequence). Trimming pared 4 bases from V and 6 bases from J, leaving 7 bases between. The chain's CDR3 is CASSSRVNEQFF. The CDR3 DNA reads TGTGCCAGTAGTAGCAGGGTCAATGAGCAGTTCTTC.

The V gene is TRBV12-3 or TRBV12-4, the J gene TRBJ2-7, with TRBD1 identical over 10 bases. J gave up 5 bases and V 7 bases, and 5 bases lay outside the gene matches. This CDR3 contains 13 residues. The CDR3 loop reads CASNWDRGHEQYF. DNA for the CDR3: TGTGCCAGCAATTGGGACAGGGGTCACGAGCAGTACTTC.

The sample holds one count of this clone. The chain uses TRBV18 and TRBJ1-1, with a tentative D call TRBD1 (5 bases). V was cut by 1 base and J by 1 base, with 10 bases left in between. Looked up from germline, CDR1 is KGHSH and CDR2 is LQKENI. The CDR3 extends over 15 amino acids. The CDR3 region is CASSPRTPPNTEAFF. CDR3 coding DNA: TGTGCCAGCTCACCACGGACACCCCCGAACACTGAAGCTTTCTTT.

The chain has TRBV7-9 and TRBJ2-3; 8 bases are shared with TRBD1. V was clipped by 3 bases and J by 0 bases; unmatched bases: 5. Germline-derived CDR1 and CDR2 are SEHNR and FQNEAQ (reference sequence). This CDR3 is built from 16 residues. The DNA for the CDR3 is TGTGCCAGCAGCTTCGGGGACAGGACTAGCACAGATACGCAGTATTTT. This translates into CASSFGDRTSTDTQYF.

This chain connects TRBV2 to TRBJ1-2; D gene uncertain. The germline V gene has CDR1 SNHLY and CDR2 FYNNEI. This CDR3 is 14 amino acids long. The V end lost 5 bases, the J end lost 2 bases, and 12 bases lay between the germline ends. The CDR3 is CASSTWTGNYGYTF. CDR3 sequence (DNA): TGTGCCAGCAGTACCTGGACGGGAAACTATGGCTACACCTTC.

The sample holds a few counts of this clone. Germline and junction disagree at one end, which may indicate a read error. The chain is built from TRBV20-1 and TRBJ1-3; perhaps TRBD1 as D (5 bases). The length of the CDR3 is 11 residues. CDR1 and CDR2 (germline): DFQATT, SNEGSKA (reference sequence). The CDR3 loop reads CSARGEQVLHF. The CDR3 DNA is TGCAGTGCTAGAGGTGAACAGGTGCTTCATTTT.

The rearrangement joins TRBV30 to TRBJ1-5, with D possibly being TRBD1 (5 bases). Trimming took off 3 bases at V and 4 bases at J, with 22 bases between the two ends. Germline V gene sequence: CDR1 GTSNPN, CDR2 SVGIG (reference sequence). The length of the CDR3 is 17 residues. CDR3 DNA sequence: TGTGCCTGGAGCAGGGATAAGGGGTGGGGAATTAATCAGCCCCAGCATTTT. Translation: CAWSRDKGWGINQPQHF.

The chain's CDR3 is CAWSAIGGNTIYF. Here the CDR3 DNA reads TGTGCCTGGAGCGCCATCGGTGGAAACACCATATATTTT. V gene TRBV30 combines with J gene TRBJ1-3, with D unresolved. The V and J ends lost 3 bases and 3 bases respectively, with 9 bases between them. The CDR3 contains 13 residues. Germline values: CDR1 GTSNPN, CDR2 SVGIG (reference sequence).

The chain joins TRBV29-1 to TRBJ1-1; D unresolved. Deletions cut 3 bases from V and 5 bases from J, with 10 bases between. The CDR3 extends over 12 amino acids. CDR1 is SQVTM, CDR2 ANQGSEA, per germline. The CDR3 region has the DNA TGCAGCGTTGATATTTCGGGGACTGAAGCTTTCTTT. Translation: CSVDISGTEAFF.

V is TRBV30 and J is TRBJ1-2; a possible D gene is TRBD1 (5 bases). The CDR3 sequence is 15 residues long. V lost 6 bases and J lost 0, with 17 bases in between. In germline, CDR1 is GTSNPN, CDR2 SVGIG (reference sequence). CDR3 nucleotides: TGTGCCTGTCCCGAGGTGGCGGGGGCTAACTATGGCTACACCTTC. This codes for CACPEVAGANYGYTF.

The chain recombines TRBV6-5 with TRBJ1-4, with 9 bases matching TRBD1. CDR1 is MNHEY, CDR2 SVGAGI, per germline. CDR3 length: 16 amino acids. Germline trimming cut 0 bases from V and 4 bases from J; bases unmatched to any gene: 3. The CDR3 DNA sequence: TGTGCCAGCAGTTACTCGCGGGACAGGGTTAATGAAAAACTGTTTTTT. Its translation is CASSYSRDRVNEKLFF.

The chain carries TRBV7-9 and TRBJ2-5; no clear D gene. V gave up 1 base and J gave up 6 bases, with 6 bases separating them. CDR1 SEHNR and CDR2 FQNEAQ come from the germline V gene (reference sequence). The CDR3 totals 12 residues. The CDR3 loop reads CASSLGQKTQYF. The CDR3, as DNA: TGTGCCAGCAGCTTAGGCCAGAAGACCCAGTACTTC. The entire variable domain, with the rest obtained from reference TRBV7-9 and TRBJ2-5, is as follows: DTGVSQNPRHKITKRGQNVTFRCDPISEHNRLYWYRQTLGQGPEFLTYFQNEAQLEKSRLLSDRFSAERPKGSFSTLEIQRTEQGDSAMYLCASSLGQKTQYFGPGTRLLVL.